Presented here are 14 T cell receptor beta chains from one specimen sequenced in a study of T cell changes during pregnancy in multiple sclerosis. Clones were sequenced by immunoSEQ multiplex PCR, and TCRdb holds only the in-frame ones, with some missing. The sample gives fewer than 110,000 clones, 85% to 95% of which show up once; roughly 0.82% is in the top ten. The sequencing used peripheral blood, collected in the third trimester of pregnancy. Every receptor here comes from a female donor in good health, enrolled as a control in a pregnancy study.

DNA for the CDR3: TGCGCCAGCAGCCAAGTCGGGGAGAACACTGAAGCTTTCTTT. Translating gives CASSQVGENTEAFF. This chain joins TRBV4-3 and TRBJ1-1; no clear D. The germline CDR1 and CDR2 sequences are LGHNA and YSLEER. Between the trimmed V and J ends, which lost 1 base and 1 base, there was a span of 7 bases. The CDR3 spans 14 residues.

The V and J genes are TRBV13 and TRBJ2-7, with TRBD1 as a possible D gene (5 bases). The CDR3 has 16 amino acids. V lost 2 bases and J 6 bases, leaving 20 bases between the germline ends. Germline V gene data show CDR1 as PRHDT and CDR2 as FYEKMQ (reference sequence). The CDR3 reads CASSLRQVGLGREQYF. The CDR3 DNA reads as TGTGCCAGCAGCTTACGCCAAGTGGGGCTTGGGCGCGAGCAGTACTTC.

The chain recombines TRBV19 with TRBJ1-4; weak D call: TRBD1 (6 bases). Germline V gene sequence: CDR1 LNHDA, CDR2 SQIVND (reference sequence). Trimming took off 5 bases at V and 8 bases at J, with 24 bases between the two ends. CDR3 length: 17 amino acids. DNA of the CDR3: TGTGCCAGTAGTCCCGCAACCAGACAGGCCGTCTGGGAAAAACTGTTTTTT. This gives the protein CASSPATRQAVWEKLFF.

This CDR3 reads CASGPGSPEAFF. In DNA, the CDR3 is TGTGCTAGTGGTCCAGGGTCCCCTGAAGCTTTCTTT. V gene TRBV12-5 combines with J gene TRBJ1-1, with a possible D match to TRBD1 (5 bases). Looked up from germline, CDR1 is LGHNT and CDR2 is FRNRAP. This CDR3 spans 12 amino acids. Between the trimmed V and J ends, which lost 5 bases and 6 bases, there was a span of 10 bases.

As regards this clone: The same CDR3 can be traced to other DNA sequences in this sample. The chain links TRBV7-9 to TRBJ1-1; 7 bases are shared with TRBD1. This CDR3 comprises 14 residues. V shed 8 bases, J shed 1 base, and the junction held 7 bases outside the gene matches. Germline loops: CDR1 SEHNR, CDR2 FQNEAQ (reference sequence). The CDR3 bases are TGTGCCAGCTCATTGGGACAGCAGAACACTGAAGCTTTCTTT. Its protein product is CASSLGQQNTEAFF.

This clone was detected a few times. This sequence joins TRBV7-2 and TRBJ1-1; no reliable D call. Germline values: CDR1 SGHTA, CDR2 FQGNSA. V lost 5 bases and J 1 base, leaving 5 bases between the germline ends. The CDR3 is made up of 12 amino acids. CDR3 coding DNA: TGTGCCAGCAGCACACAGAACACTGAAGCTTTCTTT. It yields the protein CASSTQNTEAFF. Full variable domain (rest looked up from reference TRBV7-2 and TRBJ1-1): GAGVSQSPSNKVTEKGKDVELRCDPISGHTALYWYRQSLGQGLEFLIYFQGNSAPDKSGLPSDRFSAERTGGSVSTLTIQRTQQEDSAVYLCASSTQNTEAFFGQGTRLTVV.

This chain connects TRBV6-5 to TRBJ1-1; D not certain. Germline loops: CDR1 MNHEY, CDR2 SVGAGI. The CDR3 extends over 12 amino acids. The V end lost 8 bases, the J end lost 6 bases, and 13 bases lay between the germline ends. The CDR3: CASSYGGSEAFF. CDR3 sequence (DNA): TGTGCCAGCTCCTACGGAGGATCTGAAGCTTTCTTT.

The rearrangement joins TRBV18 to TRBJ1-2, with a possible D match to TRBD1 (6 bases). Germline values: CDR1 KGHSH, CDR2 LQKENI. There are 16 residues in the CDR3. Trimming cost V 0 bases and J 3 bases, with 14 bases left between them. CDR3 DNA: TGTGCCAGCTCACCACCAGGGGGGGCGAAACACTATGGCTACACCTTC. This sequence encodes CASSPPGGAKHYGYTF.

V usage is TRBV5-6 and J usage is TRBJ2-4; 8 nucleotides align to TRBD1. Per the germline V gene, CDR1 is SGHDT and CDR2 is YYEEEE. This CDR3 contains 15 residues. V lost 4 bases, J lost 5 bases, and 8 bases stayed unmatched. This chain's CDR3 is CASSPGQGTENIQYF. The CDR3 DNA follows: TGTGCCAGCAGCCCTGGACAGGGAACGGAAAACATTCAGTACTTC.

This chain joins TRBV27 and TRBJ1-6; unclear D gene. V lost 2 bases and J 0 bases, leaving 8 bases between the germline ends. The CDR3 loop spans 16 amino acids. The germline V gene has CDR1 MNHEY and CDR2 SMNVEV (reference sequence). The CDR3 DNA reads TGTGCCAGCAGTTTAGAGGGCAGCTCCTATAATTCACCCCTCCACTTT. Its translation: CASSLEGSSYNSPLHF.

The chain employs TRBV5-4 and TRBJ2-3; 10 nucleotides line up with TRBD1. Trimming cost V 3 bases and J 2 bases; bases outside gene matches: 3. Germline V gives CDR1 SGHNT, CDR2 YYREEE (reference sequence). This CDR3 is 15 amino acids long. The CDR3 DNA reads as TGTGCCAGCAGCTCTGGGACAGGGGTCACAGATACGCAGTATTTT. It yields the protein CASSSGTGVTDTQYF.

The chain joins TRBV6-6 to TRBJ1-6, with D possibly TRBD1 on 6 matching bases. V was trimmed by 0 bases and J by 7 bases, leaving 10 bases between them. This CDR3 is 15 amino acids long. Germline lookup yields CDR1 MNHNY and CDR2 SVGAGI (reference sequence). The CDR3 region has the DNA TGTGCCAGCAGTTACTCGCCAGGGGCCAATTCACCCCTCCACTTT. Translating gives CASSYSPGANSPLHF.

The genes are TRBV7-9 and TRBJ2-7; 10 positions match TRBD1. The CDR3 length is 14 residues. Unmatched junction bases numbered 7, after V lost 4 bases and J lost 7 bases. Per the germline V gene, CDR1 is SEHNR and CDR2 is FQNEAQ (reference sequence). CDR3 amino acids: CASSSRQGAFEQYF. The CDR3 DNA reads as TGTGCCAGCAGCTCACGACAGGGGGCGTTTGAGCAGTACTTC.

This clone was seen more than once but under ten times. The chain has TRBV29-1 and TRBJ2-1; possibly TRBD2 for D (5 bases). The ends were cut back, 7 bases at V and 5 bases at J, with 6 bases in the middle. Germline V gene data show CDR1 as SQVTM and CDR2 as ANQGSEA. This CDR3 contains 10 residues. The CDR3: CSGGDNEQFF. The CDR3 nucleotides are TGCAGCGGGGGAGACAATGAGCAGTTCTTC.